What follows are 9 T cell receptor beta chains derived from one specimen sequenced in a study of identical twins. Via MiXCR, TCRdb re-called the 5' RACE reads, giving one row per CDR3 protein. The table records a few hundred thousand distinct CDR3 sequences, roughly 9.7% of them present only once. The same sample was also used in a study of yellow fever vaccine responses in identical twins.

Sequencing was performed on CD8+ T cells sorted from blood. Every receptor here comes from a woman between 18 and 29 years old in good health.

The V and J genes are TRBV9 and TRBJ2-7; 9 positions match TRBD2. The CDR3 is made up of 14 amino acids. Trimming removed 3 bases from V and 6 bases from J; junction bases left unmatched: 7. CDR1 and CDR2 from the germline V gene are SGDLS and YYNGEE. CDR3 nucleotide sequence: TGTGCCAGCAGCGCCGGCGGGGGGGCTGGCGAGCAGTACTTC. It specifies CASSAGGGAGEQYF.

This clonotype appeared many times. The chain combines TRBV24-1 with TRBJ2-1, with D unresolved. Per the germline V gene, CDR1 is KGHDR and CDR2 is SFDVKD. The V end lost 2 bases, the J end lost 11 bases, and 6 bases lay between the germline ends. CDR3 length: 11 residues. Here the CDR3 DNA reads TGTGCCACCAGTGATTACCGAAAGCAGTTCTTC. As protein: CATSDYRKQFF.

The CDR3 region has the DNA TGCAGCGCAGGACAGCTTCAAGAGACCCAGTACTTC. Protein: CSAGQLQETQYF. The chain employs TRBV29-1 and TRBJ2-5; perhaps TRBD1 as D (6 bases). This CDR3 spans 12 amino acids. Looked up from germline, CDR1 is SQVTM and CDR2 is ANQGSEA. V lost 7 bases, J lost 2 bases, and 11 bases lay in between.

This clonotype came up a few times. This chain links TRBV7-6 with TRBJ2-1; 12 nucleotides align to TRBD2. This CDR3 has 18 amino acids. CDR1 and CDR2 (germline): SGHVS, FNYEAQ. Trimming cost V 6 bases and J 2 bases; bases outside gene matches: 11. This chain's CDR3 is CASRRLAGVTAPYNEQFF. The DNA of the CDR3 is TGTGCCAGCAGACGACTAGCGGGGGTGACTGCTCCCTACAATGAGCAGTTCTTC.

This clonotype came up many times. J is TRBJ2-1 and V is TRBV29-1; 15 bases agree with TRBD2. There are 16 residues in the CDR3. Germline V gene sequence: CDR1 SQVTM, CDR2 ANQGSEA. Germline trimming cut 1 base from V and 9 bases from J; bases unmatched to any gene: 7. CDR3 in amino acids: CSVEGTSGGGYGEQFF. CDR3 coding DNA: TGCAGCGTTGAAGGGACTAGCGGGGGGGGGTACGGTGAGCAGTTCTTC.

This clonotype appeared many times. This chain links TRBV12-3 or TRBV12-4 with TRBJ2-1; 7 bases map to TRBD2. The CDR3 is made up of 12 amino acids. The J segment lost 15 bases and the V segment lost 6 bases, leaving 11 bases of the junction unmatched. CDR3 protein: CASSSGGSGSFF. The DNA of the CDR3 is TGTGCCAGCAGCTCGGGCGGGAGTGGGTCGTTCTTC.

The table lists this clonotype with many counts. The chain links TRBV5-4 to TRBJ1-2, with TRBD1 identical over 9 bases. The V and J ends lost 10 bases and 7 bases, in that order; junction bases with no gene match: 14. Germline values: CDR1 SGHNT, CDR2 YYREEE (reference sequence). The length of the CDR3 is 14 residues. The CDR3 nucleotides read TGTGCCGGTGGACTCGGGACAGGGCAGTCTGGCTACACCTTC. Protein: CAGGLGTGQSGYTF.

This clonotype was detected many times. CDR3 residues: CASRIRTSGNTGELFF. In nucleotides, the CDR3 is TGTGCCAGCAGAATAAGGACTAGCGGAAACACCGGGGAGCTGTTTTTT. The chain joins TRBV28 to TRBJ2-2; 10 bases align to TRBD2. V lost 6 bases and J lost 2; bases outside the gene matches: 6. The CDR3 sequence is 16 residues long. CDR1 and CDR2 from the germline V gene are MDHEN and SYDVKM.

The genes are TRBV6-4 and TRBJ2-3, with D perhaps matching TRBD1 (6 bases). Near its end, the DNA agrees better with TRBJ1-5, so the J call may be wrong. The CDR3 length is 16 residues. Germline values: CDR1 MRHNA, CDR2 SNTAGT. The CDR3 nucleotides are TGTGCCAGCAGTGAATCGACTAGCGGGGACACAGATACGCAGCATTTT. This encodes CASSESTSGDTDTQHF.